Listed below are T cell receptor beta chains from one sample, sequenced in a study of OX40 agonist ivuxolimab in advanced cancers. Method: immunoSEQ multiplex PCR; TCRdb's copy keeps in-frame clones and lacks some. The sample shows about 70,000 clones, more than 80% of them seen only once. The source material was CD4+ or CD8+ T cells sorted from blood, sampled in a trial of the OX40 agonist ivuxolimab. The receptors were gathered from an adult with an advanced solid tumor such as melanoma, head and neck, liver or kidney cancer. Both conserved end residues are part of each CDR3. D genes are given only for firm matches. The size of a clone is reported for some rows only, either as once, few or many, or as a class for expanded clones.

abundance: -
j_gene: TRBJ2-3
d_gene: -
v_gene: TRBV7-3
CDR3aa: CASSLGSGTQYF
CDR3nt: TGTGCCAGCAGCTTAGGCTCGGGTACGCAGTATTTT

abundance: -
j_gene: TRBJ1-2
d_gene: TRBD1
v_gene: TRBV2
CDR3aa: CASREGQNYGYTF
CDR3nt: TGTGCCAGCAGAGAGGGACAGAACTATGGCTACACCTTC

abundance: -
j_gene: TRBJ2-7
d_gene: -
v_gene: TRBV11-2
CDR3aa: CASSSRYEQYF
CDR3nt: TGTGCCAGCAGCTCACGATACGAGCAGTACTTC

abundance: -
j_gene: TRBJ1-2
d_gene: -
v_gene: TRBV28
CDR3aa: CASSNSDPRWGGYTF
CDR3nt: TGTGCCAGCAGCAATTCGGACCCCAGGTGGGGTGGCTACACCTTC

abundance: -
j_gene: TRBJ2-7
d_gene: -
v_gene: TRBV5-8
CDR3aa: CASSWVYEQYF
CDR3nt: TGTGCCAGCAGCTGGGTCTACGAGCAGTACTTC

abundance: -
j_gene: TRBJ2-1
d_gene: -
v_gene: TRBV14
CDR3aa: CASSPGTLYNEQFF
CDR3nt: TGTGCCAGCAGCCCCGGGACCCTTTACAATGAGCAGTTCTTC

abundance: once
j_gene: TRBJ2-3
d_gene: -
v_gene: TRBV15
CDR3aa: CATSRDWTDTQYF
CDR3nt: TGTGCCACCAGCAGAGATTGGACAGATACGCAGTATTTT

abundance: -
j_gene: TRBJ2-5
d_gene: TRBD2
v_gene: TRBV10-2
CDR3aa: CASRPGASGDARTQYF
CDR3nt: TGCGCCAGCAGGCCCGGGGCTAGCGGGGATGCAAGGACCCAGTACTTC

abundance: -
j_gene: TRBJ1-6
d_gene: TRBD1
v_gene: TRBV7-8
CDR3aa: CASSPRQGPNSPLHF
CDR3nt: TGTGCCAGCAGCCCGCGACAGGGGCCTAATTCACCCCTCCACTTT

abundance: -
j_gene: TRBJ2-2
d_gene: TRBD2
v_gene: TRBV7-2
CDR3aa: CASSPWTSANTGELFF
CDR3nt: TGTGCCAGCAGCCCCTGGACTAGCGCTAACACCGGGGAGCTGTTTTTT

abundance: -
j_gene: TRBJ1-3
d_gene: -
v_gene: TRBV7-9
CDR3aa: CASSVGQLGNTIYF
CDR3nt: TGTGCCAGCAGCGTAGGACAGCTTGGAAACACCATATATTTT

abundance: -
j_gene: TRBJ2-1
d_gene: -
v_gene: TRBV5-6
CDR3aa: CASSFGGIYNEQFF
CDR3nt: TGTGCCAGCAGCTTTGGCGGAATCTACAATGAGCAGTTCTTC

abundance: -
j_gene: TRBJ2-3
d_gene: TRBD2
v_gene: TRBV5-1
CDR3aa: CASTATSGPYTQYF
CDR3nt: TGCGCCAGCACCGCGACTAGCGGGCCGTATACGCAGTATTTT

abundance: -
j_gene: TRBJ2-7
d_gene: -
v_gene: TRBV11-3
CDR3aa: CASSKDGEQYF
CDR3nt: TGTGCCAGCAGCAAAGATGGCGAGCAGTACTTC

abundance: -
j_gene: TRBJ2-6
d_gene: TRBD2
v_gene: TRBV7-9
CDR3aa: CASSFAGAHSGANVLTF
CDR3nt: TGTGCCAGCAGCTTTGCGGGAGCCCACTCTGGGGCCAACGTCCTGACTTTC

abundance: -
j_gene: TRBJ1-2
d_gene: -
v_gene: TRBV27
CDR3aa: CASSLSVGRGYTF
CDR3nt: TGTGCCAGCAGTTTATCCGTTGGGCGGGGCTACACCTTC

abundance: -
j_gene: TRBJ2-1
d_gene: -
v_gene: TRBV6-6
CDR3aa: CASSYFLRSSYNEQFF
CDR3nt: TGTGCCAGCAGTTACTTCCTCAGGAGCTCCTACAATGAGCAGTTCTTC

abundance: once
j_gene: TRBJ2-2
d_gene: TRBD1
v_gene: TRBV30
CDR3aa: CAWKGQITGELFF
CDR3nt: TGTGCCTGGAAGGGACAGATTACCGGGGAGCTGTTTTTT

abundance: -
j_gene: TRBJ2-3
d_gene: -
v_gene: TRBV13
CDR3aa: CASSLEVAYTDTQYF
CDR3nt: TGTGCCAGCAGCTTAGAAGTAGCCTACACAGATACGCAGTATTTT

abundance: -
j_gene: TRBJ2-7
d_gene: -
v_gene: TRBV30
CDR3aa: CAWSRGALYEQYF
CDR3nt: TGTGCCTGGAGCCGCGGGGCCCTCTACGAGCAGTACTTC

abundance: -
j_gene: TRBJ2-3
d_gene: TRBD2
v_gene: TRBV7-3
CDR3aa: CASSLSGTMDTQYF
CDR3nt: TGTGCCAGCAGCTTGTCTGGGACTATGGATACGCAGTATTTT

abundance: -
j_gene: TRBJ1-1
d_gene: -
v_gene: TRBV28
CDR3aa: CASSFHRDNTEAFF
CDR3nt: TGTGCCAGCAGTTTCCACCGGGACAACACTGAAGCTTTCTTT

abundance: -
j_gene: TRBJ2-7
d_gene: -
v_gene: TRBV25-1
CDR3aa: CASSARDEQYF
CDR3nt: TGTGCCAGCAGCGCCAGGGACGAGCAGTACTTC